This TCR beta chain was documented in a study of human T cells and chemical hapten exposure. Findings of the study overall: Correlating positively with patch test score were the PT1 expanded TCR counts.

Each CDR3 protein is one row after TCRdb ran MiXCR on the RACE reads. The sample includes about 290,000 distinct CDR3 sequences, around 7.3% of them seen just once. Trimming cost V 2 bases and J 5 bases; bases outside gene matches: 5. The CDR3 totals 14 residues. Germline loops: CDR1 SGHVS, CDR2 FNYEAQ. Remarks on this clonotype: What it recognizes is unknown.

Specified time point: pre-sensitization, week 0. Treatment described: therapeutic diphenylcyclopropenone sensitization with weekly scalp DPC. People who gave samples had alopecia, were 18 to 70 years old, and were suitable for DPC. The chain is built from TRBV7-6 and TRBJ2-5, with TRBD1 matching over 7 bases. The origin of this receptor is a man younger than 35 with alopecia areata. Some clones in this sample may be carry-over from other donors' samples. The sequencing used whole blood, collected in connection with sensitization to the hapten diphenylcyclopropenone (DPC). CDR3 sequence: CASSLPQGVETQYF. The CDR3 DNA sequence: TGTGCCAGCAGCTTACCGCAGGGGGTTGAGACCCAGTACTTC.